The 29 T cell receptor beta chains below come from one sample, sequenced in a study of blood T cell repertoires in COVID-19. Assay: immunoSEQ multiplex PCR; the TCRdb copy retains only in-frame clones and omits some. The table records roughly 200,000 clones, approximately 85% of them present only once. Sequencing was carried out using peripheral blood. Receptors were obtained from a woman in her sixties or seventies with active or convalescent COVID-19.

This clone was seen ten or more times. The rearrangement links TRBV7-9 to TRBJ1-1; 11 positions agree with TRBD1. V gave up 8 bases and J gave up 2 bases; unmatched junction bases: 13. The CDR3 consists of 17 residues. Germline CDR1 and CDR2: SEHNR and FQNEAQ (reference sequence). CDR3 nucleotide sequence: TGTGCCAGCCGACCGCGAGGACAGGGGGCTGCAAACACTGAAGCTTTCTTT. It translates to CASRPRGQGAANTEAFF.

The rearrangement uses TRBV6-2 or TRBV6-3 and TRBJ2-7, with 7 positions matching TRBD2. Germline loops: CDR1 MNHEY, CDR2 SVGEGT. The ends lost 6 bases at V and 1 base at J; junction bases unmatched: 15. The CDR3 contains 17 residues. CDR3 sequence reads: CASSLSYRGSGSYEQYF. The CDR3 nucleotides read TGTGCCAGCAGCCTCTCCTACCGTGGTAGCGGGTCCTACGAGCAGTACTTC.

The sample holds one count of this clone. The genes are TRBV5-4 and TRBJ2-2; possibly TRBD2 for D (5 bases). Germline values: CDR1 SGHNT, CDR2 YYREEE (reference sequence). This CDR3 has 15 amino acids. Trimming took 5 bases from V and 3 from J, leaving 14 bases between them. The CDR3 spells CASSPGGSHTGELFF. As DNA, the CDR3 is TGTGCCAGCAGTCCAGGAGGTAGTCACACCGGGGAGCTGTTTTTT.

This clone showed up just once. The chain links TRBV24-1 to TRBJ2-5; 10 nucleotides line up with TRBD1. Trimming cost V 3 bases and J 1 base; bases outside gene matches: 4. In germline, CDR1 is KGHDR, CDR2 SFDVKD. The CDR3 spans 16 residues. CDR3 sequence reads: CATSDTGQGVQETQYF. The CDR3, as DNA: TGTGCCACCAGTGATACAGGACAGGGGGTCCAAGAGACCCAGTACTTC.

The chain combines TRBV7-6 with TRBJ2-7; TRBD1 might be the D (5 bases). Germline values: CDR1 SGHVS, CDR2 FNYEAQ. The CDR3 is made up of 13 amino acids. With 5 bases removed from V and 2 bases from J, the gap between germline ends came to 10 bases. CDR3 DNA: TGTGCCAGCAGCCTCGACAGCACCTACGAGCAGTACTTC. Its translation: CASSLDSTYEQYF.

The gene calls are TRBV7-9 and TRBJ2-1; 11 bases line up with TRBD2. The germline CDR1 and CDR2 sequences are SEHNR and FQNEAQ (reference sequence). The length of the CDR3 is 16 residues. V gave up 3 bases and J gave up 6 bases; unmatched junction bases: 7. CDR3 in amino acids: CASSFSGRAGGNEQFF. The CDR3 region has the DNA TGTGCCAGCAGCTTTAGCGGGAGGGCGGGGGGCAATGAGCAGTTCTTC.

The chain is built from TRBV24-1 and TRBJ2-2; 8 bases match TRBD2. The CDR3 is 16 amino acids. CDR1 and CDR2 (germline): KGHDR, SFDVKD. The V and J ends lost 5 bases and 4 bases, in that order; junction bases with no gene match: 8. CDR3 region: CATSAGRAFGTGELFF. The CDR3 nucleotides read TGTGCCACCAGTGCCGGGAGGGCCTTTGGCACCGGGGAGCTGTTTTTT.

The CDR3 reads CASSLLGAAKNNEQFF. The CDR3, as DNA: TGTGCCAGCAGTTTATTAGGAGCGGCCAAGAACAATGAGCAGTTCTTC. The chain links TRBV27 to TRBJ2-1; the D gene is possibly TRBD2 (5 bases). V was pared by 1 base and J by 5 bases, with 15 bases between. The length of the CDR3 is 16 residues. Germline CDR1 and CDR2: MNHEY and SMNVEV (reference sequence).

The CDR3 DNA reads as TGTGCCAGCAGCGGAGGGACTAGCGGGAGCGATGAGCAGTTCTTC. Its protein product is CASSGGTSGSDEQFF. This chain connects TRBV5-5 to TRBJ2-1; 14 bases are a match to TRBD2. V lost 4 bases and J lost 8; bases outside the gene matches: 5. The length of the CDR3 is 15 residues. From germline, CDR1 is SGHKS and CDR2 YYEKEE (reference sequence).

The V call is TRBV27, the J call TRBJ2-3; TRBD1 matches at 9 bases. CDR1 and CDR2 from the germline V gene are MNHEY and SMNVEV (reference sequence). With 5 bases clipped from V and 2 bases from J, the junction kept 5 bases outside the gene matches. The CDR3 has 15 residues. The CDR3 region has the DNA TGTGCCAGCAGTGCACAGGGGGCACCCACAGATACGCAGTATTTT. Residues: CASSAQGAPTDTQYF.

The chain uses TRBV6-6 and TRBJ2-2; D is unclear. The V end lost 2 bases, the J end lost 5 bases, and 12 bases lay between the germline ends. The CDR3 totals 15 residues. CDR1 and CDR2 from the germline V gene are MNHNY and SVGAGI (reference sequence). CDR3 loop: CASSYDSVGTGELFF. The CDR3 DNA reads as TGTGCCAGCAGTTACGACTCAGTCGGAACCGGGGAGCTGTTTTTT.

V and J are TRBV19 and TRBJ2-1; 8 bases line up with TRBD2. CDR3 length: 15 amino acids. After removal of 5 bases from V and 3 bases from J, the junction contained 6 bases not matched to a gene. From germline, CDR1 is LNHDA and CDR2 SQIVND (reference sequence). The CDR3 protein is CASSPLLAVYNEQFF. Written as DNA, the CDR3 is TGTGCCAGTAGTCCGCTACTAGCGGTCTACAATGAGCAGTTCTTC.

The chain carries TRBV4-1 and TRBJ1-4, with D uncertain. Trimming took 0 bases from V and 4 from J, leaving 12 bases between them. In germline, CDR1 is MGHRA, CDR2 YSYEKL. The CDR3 is 16 amino acids. As DNA, the CDR3 is TGCGCCAGCAGCCAAGATCCGAACAGTTTTAATGAAAAACTGTTTTTT. Encoded protein: CASSQDPNSFNEKLFF.

The rearrangement joins TRBV3-1 (or the pseudogene TRBV3-2) to TRBJ2-2, with D possibly being TRBD1 (5 bases). V was trimmed by 4 bases and J by 0 bases, leaving 12 bases between them. The length of the CDR3 is 16 residues. Germline V gene lookup returns CDR1 LGHDT and CDR2 YNNKEL (reference sequence). CDR3 in amino acids: CASSPLRTSNTGELFF. The CDR3 DNA reads TGTGCCAGCAGCCCCCTGCGGACATCGAACACCGGGGAGCTGTTTTTT.

The CDR3 protein is CASRRGSPDNEQFF. DNA of the CDR3: TGTGCCAGCAGACGGGGGAGTCCGGACAATGAGCAGTTCTTC. V is TRBV6-5 and J is TRBJ2-1, with D possibly TRBD2 on 6 matching bases. The CDR3 is 14 amino acids. Germline lookup yields CDR1 MNHEY and CDR2 SVGAGI. Trimming removed 6 bases from V and 5 bases from J, with 14 bases in between.

The CDR3 bases are TGTGCCAGCAGCTTAGAGGCCAGCGGGAGCACAGATACGCAGTATTTT. Translating gives CASSLEASGSTDTQYF. The chain has TRBV11-2 and TRBJ2-3, with a possible D match to TRBD2 (6 bases). The length of the CDR3 is 16 residues. The germline V and J ends were trimmed by 0 bases and 0 bases, with 10 bases remaining between them. Germline V gene lookup returns CDR1 SGHAT and CDR2 FQNNGV.

The V and J genes are TRBV6-4 and TRBJ2-1; 9 bases are shared with TRBD1. The junction had 6 bases not matched to a gene; V was cut back by 5 bases and J by 7 bases. The CDR3 is 14 residues long. Germline values: CDR1 MRHNA, CDR2 SNTAGT. CDR3 amino acids: CASSLQGAGNEQFF. CDR3 DNA sequence: TGTGCCAGCAGTTTACAGGGGGCAGGGAATGAGCAGTTCTTC.

The chain combines TRBV10-3 with TRBJ2-7, with 11 positions matching TRBD2. J was trimmed by 3 bases and V by 7 bases; bases with no gene match: 5. CDR1 is ENHRY, CDR2 SYGVKD, per germline. This CDR3 is built from 14 residues. CDR3 sequence: CAITAGTSGYEQYF. The CDR3 DNA sequence: TGTGCCATCACTGCCGGGACTAGCGGCTACGAGCAGTACTTC.

J is TRBJ2-5 and V is TRBV15, with D perhaps matching TRBD1 (5 bases). V lost 0 bases and J lost 5, with 13 bases in between. This CDR3 has 15 amino acids. Germline CDR1 and CDR2: LNHNV and YYDKDF (reference sequence). The CDR3 here is CATSRDRGGRETQYF. In nucleotides, the CDR3 is TGTGCCACCAGCAGAGATAGGGGCGGCAGGGAGACCCAGTACTTC.

The V gene is TRBV28, the J gene TRBJ2-5, with TRBD2 matching 16 bases. In germline, CDR1 is MDHEN, CDR2 SYDVKM. The CDR3 sequence is 16 residues long. Losses at the gene ends were 3 bases for V and 5 bases for J; bases not matched to a gene: 3. CDR3 sequence: CASSLGLAGGPETQYF. The CDR3, as DNA: TGTGCCAGCAGTTTGGGACTAGCGGGAGGGCCCGAGACCCAGTACTTC.

This clone turned up a few times. The chain employs TRBV7-9 and TRBJ1-1; unclear D gene. Trimming pared 5 bases from V and 4 bases from J, leaving 11 bases between. The CDR3 covers 13 residues. Germline CDR1 reads SEHNR; CDR2 reads FQNEAQ (reference sequence). In DNA form, the CDR3 reads TGTGCCAGCAGCCTTTCACGCAGCACTGAAGCTTTCTTT. Its translation is CASSLSRSTEAFF.

The gene calls are TRBV5-1 and TRBJ2-5; 11 bases are a match to TRBD2. Germline assignment: CDR1 SGHRS and CDR2 YFSETQ. This CDR3 comprises 14 residues. V shed 2 bases, J shed 5 bases, and the junction held 2 bases outside the gene matches. The CDR3 spells CASSLIAGGETQYF. CDR3 nucleotide sequence: TGCGCCAGCAGCTTAATAGCGGGAGGGGAGACCCAGTACTTC.

Only a few counts were recorded for this clone. The same CDR3 arises from other DNA sequences in this sample as well. The rearrangement links TRBV15 to TRBJ2-7; 11 nucleotides align to TRBD1. Germline CDR1 reads LNHNV; CDR2 reads YYDKDF (reference sequence). The trim removed 3 bases at V and 4 bases at J, leaving 2 bases unmatched. The CDR3 length is 14 residues. The CDR3 sequence: CATSRDRGPYEQYF. CDR3 in DNA: TGTGCCACCAGCAGGGACAGGGGGCCTTACGAGCAGTACTTC.

The chain has TRBV5-1 and TRBJ1-1, with D possibly TRBD1 on 6 matching bases. Germline-derived CDR1 and CDR2 are SGHRS and YFSETQ. The V gene lost 5 bases and the J gene lost 1 base, with 18 bases spanning the gap. The CDR3 has 16 residues. DNA for the CDR3: TGCGCCAGCAGAACCGGGACAAGAAACCCGAACACTGAAGCTTTCTTT. Amino acid sequence: CASRTGTRNPNTEAFF.

This clone appeared a single time. The chain uses TRBV7-3 and TRBJ2-6; 8 positions agree with TRBD1. The CDR3 is 16 residues long. CDR1 is SGHTA and CDR2 is FQGTGA in the germline V gene. V gave up 6 bases and J gave up 0 bases; unmatched junction bases: 4. The CDR3 loop is CASRRTGNSGANVLTF. The CDR3 coding sequence is TGTGCCAGCAGGAGGACAGGGAACTCTGGGGCCAACGTCCTGACTTTC.

In the case of this clone: Just one base apart from a much larger clone, this may be a read error. Other DNA sequences in the same sample also yield this CDR3. This rearrangement joins TRBV6-5 to TRBJ2-1, with D unresolved. V was cut by 7 bases and J by 1 base, with 14 bases left in between. The CDR3 has 15 residues. Germline CDR1 is MNHEY and CDR2 is SVGAGI. The CDR3 nucleotides are TGTGCCAGCACTGTAGGAGTTGAGTCCTACAATGAGCAGTTCTTC. Translation gives CASTVGVESYNEQFF.

The J gene is TRBJ1-1, the V gene TRBV12-3 or TRBV12-4, with TRBD1 as a possible D gene (6 bases). The CDR3 contains 13 residues. V shed 8 bases and J shed 0 bases, with 10 bases lying between them. CDR3 region: CASGGSLNTEAFF. The CDR3 DNA follows: TGTGCCAGCGGGGGCAGCCTGAACACTGAAGCTTTCTTT.

The genes are TRBV20-1 and TRBJ2-1; D perhaps matches TRBD2 (6 bases). CDR3 length: 15 amino acids. The germline V gene encodes CDR1 DFQATT and CDR2 SNEGSKA (reference sequence). Deletions cut 3 bases from V and 3 bases from J, with 15 bases between. CDR3 amino acids: CSASRSGDFYNEQFF. As DNA, the CDR3 is TGCAGTGCTAGTCGGTCCGGGGACTTCTACAATGAGCAGTTCTTC.

This clone was seen a few times. V gene TRBV6-6 combines with J gene TRBJ1-2, with D perhaps TRBD1 (5 bases). The germline CDR1 and CDR2 sequences are MNHNY and SVGAGI (reference sequence). Trimming shortened V by 6 bases and J by 7 bases, and 21 bases separated the two germline ends. The CDR3 covers 15 residues. CDR3 sequence reads: CASRDGPGLQGGYTF. The CDR3 coding sequence is TGTGCCAGCAGAGACGGACCGGGACTCCAGGGTGGCTACACCTTC.